This passage covers 5 T cell receptor beta chains from one sample sequenced in a study of OX40 agonist ivuxolimab in advanced cancers. The repertoire was sequenced with immunoSEQ multiplex PCR; TCRdb's copy has only in-frame clones and lacks some. Of tens of thousands of clones listed, approximately 83% are singletons. This specimen consisted of CD4+ or CD8+ T cells sorted from blood, obtained in a trial of the OX40 agonist ivuxolimab. These TCRs come from an adult with an advanced solid tumor such as melanoma, head and neck, liver or kidney cancer.

The chain has TRBV5-6 and TRBJ2-5; D is unresolved. This CDR3 has 13 amino acids. Germline lookup yields CDR1 SGHDT and CDR2 YYEEEE. The V and J ends lost 1 base and 2 bases respectively, with 6 bases between them. CDR3 loop: CASSLTMQETQYF. DNA for the CDR3: TGTGCCAGCAGCTTGACGATGCAAGAGACCCAGTACTTC.

The chain carries TRBV28 and TRBJ2-3; 9 positions agree with TRBD2. With 4 bases clipped from V and 6 bases from J, the junction kept 17 bases outside the gene matches. Germline CDR1 and CDR2: MDHEN and SYDVKM. This CDR3 is built from 18 residues. CDR3 loop: CASSYFALTSGTKDTQYF. In DNA form, the CDR3 reads TGTGCCAGCAGTTACTTCGCCCTGACTAGCGGCACTAAGGATACGCAGTATTTT.

The rearrangement links TRBV6-1 to TRBJ2-1; D unclear. Trimming cost V 4 bases and J 2 bases, with 12 bases left between them. Germline loops: CDR1 MNHNS, CDR2 SASEGT. This CDR3 comprises 15 residues. The CDR3 nucleotides are TGTGCCAGCAGTGTGGAATGGGCAGCCTACAATGAGCAGTTCTTC. It translates to CASSVEWAAYNEQFF.

The CDR3 coding sequence is TGTGCCAGCAGTGACCCCTGGGCGGGAGATATCGCAGATACGCAGTATTTT. Protein sequence: CASSDPWAGDIADTQYF. The chain recombines TRBV6-1 with TRBJ2-3; 7 bases line up with TRBD2. The CDR3 loop spans 17 amino acids. V dropped 3 bases and J dropped 4; count of bases not matched to a gene: 13. The V gene's germline CDR1 is MNHNS and CDR2 SASEGT.

The genes are TRBV15 and TRBJ2-3; the match to TRBD2 covers 9 bases. The V segment lost 4 bases and the J segment 3 bases; nucleotides outside the gene matches: 5. The CDR3 covers 15 residues. Germline V gene lookup returns CDR1 LNHNV and CDR2 YYDKDF (reference sequence). CDR3 amino acids: CATSNSGSYTDTQYF. CDR3 sequence (DNA): TGTGCCACCAGCAATAGCGGGAGTTATACAGATACGCAGTATTTT. Supplemented by reference TRBV15 and TRBJ2-3, the full variable domain reads DAMVIQNPRYQVTQFGKPVTLSCSQTLNHNVMYWYQQKSSQAPKLLFHYYDKDFNNEADTPDNFQSRRPNTSFCFLDIRSPGLGDTAMYLCATSNSGSYTDTQYFGPGTRLTVL.